This is a list of T cell receptor beta chains from one sample in a study of preoperative IRX-2 immunotherapy in early breast cancer. Libraries were prepared by immunoSEQ multiplex PCR; TCRdb keeps only in-frame clonotypes and omits some of them. In the table there are roughly 43,000 clones, approximately 94% of which are singletons. Material: tumor tissue, obtained after IRX-2 immunotherapy. The receptors were gathered from a human donor with breast cancer. Both conserved end residues are part of each CDR3. A D gene is named only where the DNA matches it firmly. Part of the rows lack a size; the others show once, few, many or a class for expanded clones.

abundance | d_gene | j_gene | v_gene | CDR3nt | CDR3aa
- | TRBD2 | TRBJ2-3 | TRBV28 | TGTGCCAGCAGTTTGACTAGCGGGGAGACAGATACGCAGTATTTT | CASSLTSGETDTQYF
- | - | TRBJ2-2 | TRBV27 | TGTGCCAGCAGTTTACGGGGAAACCTGAACACCGGGGAGCTGTTTTTT | CASSLRGNLNTGELFF
- | TRBD2 | TRBJ2-7 | TRBV30 | TGTGCCTGGAGTACCACTAGCGGGGGGTACTACGAGCAGTACTTC | CAWSTTSGGYYEQYF
- | TRBD1 | TRBJ1-5 | TRBV4-2 | TGTGCCAGCGACCCTTCACCGGGACAGGGGGTGAAGCCCCAGCATTTT | CASDPSPGQGVKPQHF
- | TRBD2 | TRBJ2-2 | TRBV4-3 | TGCGCCAGCAGCCAAGCAAGGCTAGCGGGAGGCGGCGGGGAGCTGTTTTTT | CASSQARLAGGGGELFF
- | - | TRBJ2-5 | TRBV6-6 | TGTGCCAGCAGTTACTCGGACGTCCAGACCCAGTACTTC | CASSYSDVQTQYF
- | TRBD1 | TRBJ1-2 | TRBV9 | TGTGCCAGCAGCGAAAACCGGGACAGGGCCTATGGCTACACCTTC | CASSENRDRAYGYTF
- | TRBD1 | TRBJ1-2 | TRBV19 | TGTGCCAGTATGAAAGGGACAGGGTTTAGAGGCTACACCTTC | CASMKGTGFRGYTF
- | TRBD2 | TRBJ2-5 | TRBV6-5 | TGTGCCAGCAGTTTGGTTAGCGGGGGGTTTCAAGAGACCCAGTACTTC | CASSLVSGGFQETQYF
few | TRBD1 | TRBJ1-6 | TRBV7-9 | TGTGCCAGCAGCGTCGGAAGGGGGCTGGCACCCCTCCACTTT | CASSVGRGLAPLHF
- | - | TRBJ2-6 | TRBV28 | TGTGCCAGCAGTTTCGTCTACCCCAGCTCTGGGGCCAACGTCCTGACTTTC | CASSFVYPSSGANVLTF
- | TRBD1 | TRBJ1-5 | TRBV10-3 | TGTGCCATTGCTGCCGGGACAGGGTATCAGCCCCAGCATTTT | CAIAAGTGYQPQHF
- | - | TRBJ1-1 | TRBV4-1 | TGCGCCAGCAGCCAAGCCCGGGACGGGAACACTGAAGCTTTCTTT | CASSQARDGNTEAFF
- | - | TRBJ2-5 | TRBV5-1 | TGCGCCAGCAGCCGCGAACAGATACAAGAGACCCAGTACTTC | CASSREQIQETQYF
- | TRBD1 | TRBJ2-7 | TRBV4-2 | TGTGCCAGCAGCCGGGGACAGGGGTACGAGCAGTACTTC | CASSRGQGYEQYF
- | - | TRBJ1-4 | TRBV18 | TGTGCCAGCTCACCCCCAAGTGGCAGCGAGGAAAAACTGTTTTTT | CASSPPSGSEEKLFF
- | - | TRBJ1-1 | TRBV27 | TGTGCCAGCAGTTTACGGCCCAACCCGGGAATGAACACTGAAGCTTTCTTT | CASSLRPNPGMNTEAFF
- | TRBD1 | TRBJ1-2 | TRBV30 | TGTGCCTGGAGTAATTTCCGGGACAGGGGCTATGGCTACACCTTC | CAWSNFRDRGYGYTF
- | - | TRBJ1-2 | TRBV7-8 | TGTGCCAGCAGACCACAGGACTTTTATGGCTACACCTTC | CASRPQDFYGYTF
- | - | TRBJ1-2 | TRBV5-1 | TGCGCCAGCAGCTTGGAAGCGAAACCTAACTATGGCTACACCTTC | CASSLEAKPNYGYTF
- | - | TRBJ1-2 | TRBV19 | TGTGCCAGTAGTATTTTGAGTGGGTCCTATGGCTACACCTTC | CASSILSGSYGYTF
few | TRBD2 | TRBJ2-2 | TRBV4-3 | TGCGCCAGCAGACCGGGACTAGTAGGAAACACCGGGGAGCTGTTTTTT | CASRPGLVGNTGELFF
- | - | TRBJ1-2 | TRBV2 | TGTGCCAGCACCCTCCCTCAGGGCAGGGGCTACACCTTC | CASTLPQGRGYTF
once | - | TRBJ2-7 | TRBV5-4 | TGTGCCAGCAGCTTGATTGGCTCTCTTGAGCAGTACTTC | CASSLIGSLEQYF
- | - | TRBJ1-6 | TRBV7-9 | TGTGCCAGCGCGGCGAGCTCCTATAATTCACCCCTCCACTTT | CASAASSYNSPLHF
- | - | TRBJ1-5 | TRBV19 | TGTGCCAGTAGTATCGCGGCAGAAATTCAGCCCCAGCATTTT | CASSIAAEIQPQHF
- | - | TRBJ1-1 | TRBV7-6 | TGTGCCAGCAGCTTATACGGGGGGAAGACTGAAGCTTTCTTT | CASSLYGGKTEAFF
- | - | TRBJ1-2 | TRBV2 | TGTGCCAGCAGTGAAGCGCTTCTAACAGACGCTAACTATGGCTACACCTTC | CASSEALLTDANYGYTF
- | - | TRBJ1-2 | TRBV7-9 | TGTGCCAGCAGCTTAGCGATGGCACCTTATGGCTACACCTTC | CASSLAMAPYGYTF
- | - | TRBJ1-1 | TRBV6-5 | TGTGCCAGCAGTTCACAGGGAGCGAACACTGAAGCTTTCTTT | CASSSQGANTEAFF
- | - | TRBJ2-3 | TRBV28 | TGTGCCAGCAGTTTGCTGCTAGGCACAGATACGCAGTATTTT | CASSLLLGTDTQYF
- | - | TRBJ2-1 | TRBV7-3 | TGTGCCAGCAGCTTAACTAGCAATGAGCAGTTCTTC | CASSLTSNEQFF
- | - | TRBJ2-5 | TRBV28 | TGTGCCAGCGAGCTGCGTAGGACCCAGTACTTC | CASELRRTQYF
once | - | TRBJ1-3 | TRBV14 | TGTGCCAGCAGCCTGGGGGCAGTCTCTGGAAACACCATATATTTT | CASSLGAVSGNTIYF
- | TRBD1 | TRBJ2-5 | TRBV19 | TGTGCCAGTAGTTATGACCAGGGGGCCCAGTACTTC | CASSYDQGAQYF